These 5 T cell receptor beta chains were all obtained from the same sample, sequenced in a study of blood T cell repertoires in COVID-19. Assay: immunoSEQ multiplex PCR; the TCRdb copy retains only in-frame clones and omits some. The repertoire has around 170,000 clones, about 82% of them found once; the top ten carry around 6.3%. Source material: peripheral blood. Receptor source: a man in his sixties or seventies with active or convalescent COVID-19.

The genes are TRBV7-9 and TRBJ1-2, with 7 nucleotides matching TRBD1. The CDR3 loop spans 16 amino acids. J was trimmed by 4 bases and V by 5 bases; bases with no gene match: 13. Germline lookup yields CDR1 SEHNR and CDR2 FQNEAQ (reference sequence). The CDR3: CASSTNRGRGSYGYTF. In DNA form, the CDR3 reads TGTGCCAGCAGCACTAACAGGGGTAGAGGGTCCTATGGCTACACCTTC.

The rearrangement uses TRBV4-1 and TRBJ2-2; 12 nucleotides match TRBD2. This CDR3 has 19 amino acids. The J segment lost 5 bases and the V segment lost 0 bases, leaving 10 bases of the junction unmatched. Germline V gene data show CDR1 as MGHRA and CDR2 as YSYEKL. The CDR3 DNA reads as TGCGCCAGCAGCCAAGATTCGACTAGCGGGAGTTTTTGGACCGGGGAGCTGTTTTTT. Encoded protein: CASSQDSTSGSFWTGELFF.

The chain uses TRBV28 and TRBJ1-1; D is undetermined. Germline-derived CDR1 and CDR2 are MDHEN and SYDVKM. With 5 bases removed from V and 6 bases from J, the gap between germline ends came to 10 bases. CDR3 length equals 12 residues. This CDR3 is CASSNGRAEAFF. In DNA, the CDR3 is TGTGCCAGCAGTAATGGGCGGGCTGAAGCTTTCTTT.

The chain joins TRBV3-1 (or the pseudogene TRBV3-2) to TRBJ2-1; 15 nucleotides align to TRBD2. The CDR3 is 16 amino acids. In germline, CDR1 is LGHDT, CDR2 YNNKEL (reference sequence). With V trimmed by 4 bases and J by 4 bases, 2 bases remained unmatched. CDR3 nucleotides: TGTGCCAGCAGCCTAGGACTAGCGGGAGGGTACAATGAGCAGTTCTTC. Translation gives CASSLGLAGGYNEQFF.

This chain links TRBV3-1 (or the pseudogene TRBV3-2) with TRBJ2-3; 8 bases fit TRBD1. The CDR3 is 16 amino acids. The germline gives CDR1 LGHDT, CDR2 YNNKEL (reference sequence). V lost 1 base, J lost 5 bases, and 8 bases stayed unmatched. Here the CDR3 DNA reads TGTGCCAGCAGCCAAGGTAGACAGGGGTATTTAGATACGCAGTATTTT. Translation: CASSQGRQGYLDTQYF.